Included here is one T cell receptor (beta chain) sequence, with context. The data were taken from a study of blood T cell repertoires in COVID-19. Repertoires were generated with immunoSEQ multiplex PCR, while TCRdb's copy carries only in-frame clones and drops some. The repertoire holds about 120,000 clones, with about four fifths as singletons. V was pared by 3 bases and J by 2 bases, with 27 bases between. Germline CDR1 and CDR2: SGDLS and YYNGEE. This CDR3 has 20 amino acids. The V and J genes are TRBV9 and TRBJ1-3; D possibly corresponds to TRBD1 (5 bases). Material for sequencing was peripheral blood. This TCR came from a man aged 55 to 70 with active or convalescent COVID-19. CDR3 DNA: TGTGCCAGCAGCGATTCCCATAGTCAGGGTGGGGGGACTACTGGAAACACCATATATTTT. This codes for CASSDSHSQGGGTTGNTIYF.